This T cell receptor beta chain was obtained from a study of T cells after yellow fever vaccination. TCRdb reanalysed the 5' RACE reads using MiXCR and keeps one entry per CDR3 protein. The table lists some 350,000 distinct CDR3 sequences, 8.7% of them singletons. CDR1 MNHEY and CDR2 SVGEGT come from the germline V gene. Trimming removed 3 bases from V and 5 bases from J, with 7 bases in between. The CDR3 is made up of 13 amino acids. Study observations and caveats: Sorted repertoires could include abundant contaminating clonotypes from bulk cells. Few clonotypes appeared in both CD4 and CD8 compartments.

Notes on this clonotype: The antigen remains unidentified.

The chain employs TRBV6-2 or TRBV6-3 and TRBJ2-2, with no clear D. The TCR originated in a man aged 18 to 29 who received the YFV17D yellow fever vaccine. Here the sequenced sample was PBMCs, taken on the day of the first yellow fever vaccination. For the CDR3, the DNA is TGTGCCAGCAGTTATAGCTTGACCGGGGAGCTGTTTTTT. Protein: CASSYSLTGELFF.